The 9 T cell receptor beta chains listed next were all sequenced from one sample in a study of blood T cell repertoires in COVID-19. The repertoire was sequenced with immunoSEQ multiplex PCR; TCRdb's copy has only in-frame clones and lacks some. The sample includes around 100,000 clones, approximately 88% seen only once; the top ten take approximately 15%. Source material: peripheral blood. These receptors were collected from a woman aged 60-75 years with acute or convalescent COVID-19.

This clone was seen a few times. This rearrangement joins TRBV6-6 to TRBJ2-5, with 11 bases lining up with TRBD1. The trim removed 6 bases at V and 4 bases at J, leaving 7 bases unmatched. CDR3 size: 15 residues. Germline CDR1 MNHNY, CDR2 SVGAGI (reference sequence). The CDR3, as DNA: TGTGCCAGCAGCCGGACAGGGGGCGGTGGAGAGACCCAGTACTTC. Translating it yields CASSRTGGGGETQYF.

This rearrangement joins TRBV7-2 to TRBJ2-1; tentative D call: TRBD2 (6 bases). CDR1 and CDR2 from the germline V gene are SGHTA and FQGNSA. The CDR3 runs to 15 residues. Trimming took off 5 bases at V and 4 bases at J, with 15 bases between the two ends. Here the CDR3 DNA reads TGTGCCAGCAGCCCCCTGCGAGGGAGGTACAATGAGCAGTTCTTC. This encodes CASSPLRGRYNEQFF.

This chain connects TRBV18 to TRBJ2-1; D is possibly TRBD1 (6 bases). The CDR3 runs 17 residues. Germline CDR1 KGHSH, CDR2 LQKENI. Trimming stripped 1 base from V and 4 bases from J, with 17 bases between. CDR3 loop: CASSPLLGAEIYNEQFF. The CDR3 region has the DNA TGTGCCAGCTCACCACTCTTGGGGGCAGAAATATACAATGAGCAGTTCTTC.

The chain carries TRBV4-2 and TRBJ1-5; TRBD1 matches at 9 bases. Germline lookup yields CDR1 LGHNA and CDR2 YNFKEQ. CDR3 length: 15 residues. V dropped 2 bases and J dropped 5; count of bases not matched to a gene: 4. The CDR3 nucleotides are TGTGCCAGCAGCCAACTCACAGGGGGCCATCAGCCCCAGCATTTT. It yields the protein CASSQLTGGHQPQHF.

The J gene is TRBJ1-2, the V gene TRBV4-1, with D hard to call. Trimming shortened V by 4 bases and J by 5 bases, and 11 bases separated the two germline ends. The CDR3 totals 13 residues. Germline CDR1 is MGHRA and CDR2 is YSYEKL. CDR3 amino acids: CASSPVPEYGYTF. The CDR3 nucleotides are TGCGCCAGCAGCCCGGTCCCTGAGTATGGCTACACCTTC.

The chain recombines TRBV4-2 with TRBJ1-5; D unresolved. V gave up 0 bases and J gave up 12 bases, with 15 bases separating them. This CDR3 has 14 residues. CDR1 is LGHNA and CDR2 is YNFKEQ in the germline V gene. CDR3 loop: CASSQESVDGLQHF. The CDR3 DNA sequence: TGTGCCAGCAGCCAAGAGAGTGTTGACGGACTCCAGCATTTT.

The J gene is TRBJ1-5, the V gene TRBV12-3 or TRBV12-4; possible D gene TRBD1, 5 bases. The V gene lost 5 bases and the J gene lost 6 bases, with 11 bases spanning the gap. This CDR3 spans 13 amino acids. The CDR3: CASSPQVIQPQHF. The CDR3, as DNA: TGTGCCAGCAGTCCACAGGTTATTCAGCCCCAGCATTTT.

The chain carries TRBV5-1 and TRBJ1-2; 10 nucleotides line up with TRBD1. CDR1 is SGHRS and CDR2 is YFSETQ in the germline V gene. CDR3 length equals 16 residues. The ends lost 0 bases at V and 7 bases at J; junction bases unmatched: 9. CDR3 DNA sequence: TGCGCCAGCAGCTTGGCCCCGGACAGGGGGACTTCTGGCTACACCTTC. Translating it yields CASSLAPDRGTSGYTF.

Here the CDR3 reads CASRFDRGAYEQYF. The CDR3 nucleotides read TGCGCCAGCAGATTCGACAGGGGGGCCTACGAGCAGTACTTC. The J gene is TRBJ2-7, the V gene TRBV10-2; 9 bases agree with TRBD1. CDR3 size: 14 residues. CDR1 is WSHSY and CDR2 is SAAADI in the germline V gene. V shed 6 bases, J shed 2 bases, and the junction held 5 bases outside the gene matches.